Shown below are 8 T cell receptor beta chains from a single sample sequenced in a study of T cell changes during pregnancy in multiple sclerosis (dated by TCRdb to the late 2010s). Receptor libraries were prepared by the immunoSEQ multiplex PCR assay. The immuneACCESS repertoire file appears here via TCRdb, limited to in-frame rearrangements. These files lack a portion of the clones; in checked studies, under half of the deficit traces to unresolved V genes, and the cause of the others is not known. The sample profile shows about 110,000 clones; about 90% of them were found once. 1.6% of the sample is in the top ten clones. The material was peripheral blood, obtained after pregnancy. Receptor source: a female donor with multiple sclerosis, enrolled in a pregnancy study.

The J gene is TRBJ2-7, the V gene TRBV19; a possible D gene is TRBD2 (6 bases). This CDR3 is built from 11 residues. Per the germline V gene, CDR1 is LNHDA and CDR2 is SQIVND (reference sequence). The ends were cut back, 3 bases at V and 6 bases at J, with 6 bases in the middle. The CDR3 DNA follows: TGTGCCAGTAGTATCGGGAGCGAGCAGTACTTC. It is translated as CASSIGSEQYF. The full variable domain, with the rest looked up from reference TRBV19 and TRBJ2-7, is DGGITQSPKYLFRKEGQNVTLSCEQNLNHDAMYWYRQDPGQGLRLIYYSQIVNDFQKGDIAEGYSVSREKKESFPLTVTSAQKNPTAFYLCASSIGSEQYFGPGTRLTVT.

The chain links TRBV5-1 to TRBJ2-7; D may be TRBD2 (5 bases). This CDR3 is built from 13 residues. CDR1 and CDR2 from the germline V gene are SGHRS and YFSETQ. Trimming removed 2 bases from V and 3 bases from J, with 9 bases in between. The CDR3 coding sequence is TGCGCCAGCAGCTTAGGAGGTTTCTACGAGCAGTACTTC. It codes for CASSLGGFYEQYF.

The rearrangement uses TRBV5-4 and TRBJ1-3; no clear D gene. Germline CDR1 is SGHNT and CDR2 is YYREEE (reference sequence). Deletions cut 0 bases from V and 2 bases from J, with 9 bases between. This CDR3 spans 15 amino acids. Here the CDR3 reads CASSLDQNAGNTIYF. CDR3 sequence (DNA): TGTGCCAGCAGCTTGGACCAGAACGCTGGAAACACCATATATTTT.

The CDR3 DNA sequence: TGTGCCAGTAGTATTCAACAGGGAAATCAGCCCCAGCATTTT. It translates to CASSIQQGNQPQHF. The chain has TRBV19 and TRBJ1-5; D might be TRBD1 (6 bases). The germline V and J ends were trimmed by 3 bases and 4 bases, with 10 bases remaining between them. Germline values: CDR1 LNHDA, CDR2 SQIVND (reference sequence). This CDR3 is 14 amino acids long.

The chain links TRBV28 to TRBJ2-2; TRBD2 is a possible D gene (5 bases). CDR1 and CDR2 from the germline V gene are MDHEN and SYDVKM. The V gene lost 4 bases and the J gene lost 5 bases, with 17 bases spanning the gap. This CDR3 spans 16 amino acids. This chain's CDR3 is CASSSTGGDRTGELFF. CDR3 DNA: TGTGCCAGCAGTTCCACCGGAGGTGATAGGACCGGGGAGCTGTTTTTT.

V gene TRBV28 combines with J gene TRBJ2-5; a possible D gene is TRBD1 (5 bases). V dropped 3 bases and J dropped 4 bases, with 12 bases sitting between them. Germline V gene lookup returns CDR1 MDHEN and CDR2 SYDVKM. The length of the CDR3 is 14 residues. In nucleotides, the CDR3 is TGTGCCAGCAGTTTCAGGGAAGTGGGAGAGACCCAGTACTTC. Translation: CASSFREVGETQYF. Full variable domain (rest looked up from reference TRBV28 and TRBJ2-5): DVKVTQSSRYLVKRTGEKVFLECVQDMDHENMFWYRQDPGLGLRLIYFSYDVKMKEKGDIPEGYSVSREKKERFSLILESASTNQTSMYLCASSFREVGETQYFGPGTRLLVL.

The chain has TRBV29-1 and TRBJ2-5, with D possibly being TRBD2 (6 bases). The ends were cut back, 3 bases at V and 4 bases at J, with 6 bases in the middle. The germline V gene encodes CDR1 SQVTM and CDR2 ANQGSEA. CDR3 length: 11 residues. The CDR3 nucleotides read TGCAGCGTTGAGGGAGGAGAGACCCAGTACTTC. Encoded protein: CSVEGGETQYF.

The rearrangement joins TRBV5-6 to TRBJ2-1; the match to TRBD1 covers 7 bases. In germline, CDR1 is SGHDT, CDR2 YYEEEE. After removal of 4 bases from V and 3 bases from J, the junction contained 10 bases not matched to a gene. The CDR3 loop spans 16 amino acids. As DNA, the CDR3 is TGTGCCAGCAGCCGGGAAGGGGACAGCATCTACAATGAGCAGTTCTTC. Translating it yields CASSREGDSIYNEQFF.